One sample yielded the 3 T cell receptor beta chains listed below, sequenced in a study of shared clonotypes between healthy human individuals. Profiled with immunoSEQ multiplex PCR; TCRdb holds only in-frame clones, not every one. The sample consists of about 1.5 million clones, 95% to 99% of them appearing once. The source material was naive CD4+ T cells sorted from blood. Subset here: CD45RA+ positively selected. Receptors originate from a young man in good health.

The chain combines TRBV2 with TRBJ1-5; no definite D call. Trimming stripped 3 bases from V and 5 bases from J, with 5 bases between. There are 12 residues in the CDR3. CDR1 SNHLY and CDR2 FYNNEI come from the germline V gene. The CDR3 nucleotides read TGTGCCAGCAGTGATGAGGATCAGCCCCAGCATTTT. Translating it yields CASSDEDQPQHF.

The sample holds one count of this clone. The rearrangement uses TRBV30 and TRBJ2-2; D is uncertain. V lost 3 bases, J lost 5 bases, and 7 bases lay in between. The CDR3 extends over 12 amino acids. Germline assignment: CDR1 GTSNPN and CDR2 SVGIG (reference sequence). The CDR3 nucleotides read TGTGCCTGGAGGTTCAGGACCGGGGAGCTGTTTTTT. It translates to CAWRFRTGELFF.

The chain links TRBV11-2 to TRBJ1-3; the D is unclear. Germline values: CDR1 SGHAT, CDR2 FQNNGV. The CDR3 loop spans 14 amino acids. Trimming cost V 4 bases and J 3 bases, with 10 bases left between them. CDR3 sequence reads: CASSSKGFGNTIYF. The CDR3 DNA sequence: TGTGCCAGCAGCTCAAAGGGTTTTGGAAACACCATATATTTT.